The sequence of this T cell receptor (beta chain) was determined in a study of blood T cell repertoires in COVID-19. As for the study in general: The United States, Italy and Spain supplied acute and convalescent COVID-19 samples.

V lost 5 bases, J lost 8 bases, and 15 bases lay in between. The CDR3 covers 14 residues. Germline V gives CDR1 MRHNA, CDR2 SNTAGT. In the original workflow: How many nucleated cells were present was estimated from reference gene primer amplification. The protocol was immunoSEQ multiplex PCR, while the TCRdb copy is restricted to in-frame clones and leaves out a portion. Clone size and the V and J calls come from that table; the DNA yielded D and trimming. The sample carries 60,000 to 75,000 clones, more than 75% recorded once. V and J are TRBV6-4 and TRBJ1-4; no clear D. This TCR was sampled from a human donor in a cohort sampled during active COVID-19. Sequencing used peripheral blood. The CDR3 sequence is CASSPTLRQEKLFF. The CDR3 nucleotides are TGTGCCAGCAGTCCGACGTTGAGACAAGAAAAACTGTTTTTT.